This T cell receptor beta chain was sequenced in a study of blood T cell repertoires in COVID-19. At the level of the study: T cells, B-cell-depleted T cells, or PBMCs provided the cDNA or gDNA that served as material.

The junction had 2 bases not matched to a gene; V was cut back by 4 bases and J by 5 bases. CDR1 and CDR2 (germline): MNHEY, SMNVEV (reference sequence). The length of the CDR3 is 15 residues. The authors' processing: Amplification of reference gene primers provided the estimated nucleated cell counts. Generated by immunoSEQ multiplex PCR, the TCRdb table keeps only in-frame clones and is missing some. V, J and clone size derive from that table, while D and trimming were established from the DNA sequence. This table holds some 140,000 clones, approximately 81% found once. Sequencing was done on a sample of PBMCs or T cells enriched from blood (not recorded which). This chain joins TRBV27 and TRBJ2-2; 12 bases match TRBD2. This sequence originates from a man aged 35 to 55 with acute COVID-19. The CDR3 loop reads CASSWTSGMTGELFF. The CDR3 DNA follows: TGTGCCAGCAGTTGGACTAGCGGGATGACCGGGGAGCTGTTTTTT.